These T cell receptor beta chains were read from a single sample in a study of T-cell reconstitution after alpha-beta-depleted transplantation in children. TCRdb called the PCR reads again in MiXCR, with one record for every CDR3 protein. The sample yields hundreds of thousands of distinct CDR3 sequences, more than 10% seen once. The sample here was PBMCs from the stem cell graft donor, taken from the stem cell graft. Every receptor here comes from a human donor who donated a stem cell graft to a child with acute lymphoblastic leukemia. CDR3s include the opening cysteine and the closing phenylalanine or tryptophan. D genes are given only for firm matches. The size of a clone is reported for some rows only, either as once, few or many, or as a class for expanded clones.

J gene | clone size | D gene | V gene | CDR3 protein | CDR3 DNA
TRBJ2-1 | NA | TRBD2 | TRBV27 | CASSLGLAGGPGYNEQFF | TGTGCCAGCAGTCTGGGACTAGCGGGAGGGCCTGGTTACAATGAGCAGTTCTTC
TRBJ1-3 | NA | TRBD1 | TRBV9 | CASSSGQGGTGNTIYF | TGTGCCAGCAGCTCCGGACAGGGTGGGACTGGAAACACCATATATTTT
TRBJ2-5 | few | NA | TRBV6-2/TRBV6-3 | CASGAVEETQYF | TGTGCCAGTGGAGCGGTCGAGGAGACCCAGTACTTC
TRBJ2-7 | NA | NA | TRBV6-2/TRBV6-3 | CASIKTAQRYYEQYF | TGTGCCAGCATCAAAACCGCACAGCGGTACTACGAGCAGTACTTC
TRBJ1-6 | NA | NA | TRBV4-1 | CASSQDFRASPLHF | TGCGCCAGCAGCCAAGATTTCAGAGCTTCACCCCTCCACTTT
TRBJ2-1 | many | NA | TRBV5-1 | CASSLIGPGQGSYNEQFF | TGCGCCAGCAGCTTGATTGGGCCTGGGCAGGGCTCCTACAATGAGCAGTTCTTC
TRBJ2-2 | few | NA | TRBV6-1 | CASIIHYSGELFF | TGTGCCAGCATCATCCACTACTCCGGGGAGCTGTTTTTT
TRBJ1-2 | many | NA | TRBV5-1 | CASRGESDLSGYTF | TGCGCCAGCAGGGGGGAATCCGACCTATCCGGCTACACCTTC
TRBJ1-1 | many | TRBD1 | TRBV18 | CASSPGQDYTEAFF | TGTGCCAGCTCACCGGGACAGGACTACACTGAAGCTTTCTTT
TRBJ2-1 | many | NA | TRBV3-1 | CASSRERDEQFF | TGTGCCAGCAGCAGGGAGCGGGATGAGCAGTTCTTC
TRBJ2-2 | many | TRBD1 | TRBV5-1 | CASSGLTDRGGRTGELFF | TGCGCCAGCAGCGGACTGACAGACAGGGGCGGCCGGACCGGGGAGCTGTTTTTT
TRBJ2-7 | many | TRBD1 | TRBV12-3/TRBV12-4 | CASSYPGGDEQYF | TGTGCCAGCAGTTATCCAGGGGGCGACGAGCAGTACTTC
TRBJ2-2 | few | NA | TRBV5-1 | CASNPQHGELFF | TGCGCCAGCAACCCTCAACACGGGGAGCTGTTTTTT
TRBJ2-7 | many | NA | TRBV28 | CASSFWQGKHEQYF | TGTGCCAGCAGTTTTTGGCAGGGGAAGCACGAGCAGTACTTC
TRBJ2-7 | many | TRBD2 | TRBV6-2/TRBV6-3 | CASSYPVLTEGLAGPHEQYF | TGTGCCAGCAGTTACCCGGTGCTGACCGAAGGACTAGCGGGGCCCCACGAGCAGTACTTC
TRBJ1-4 | many | NA | TRBV7-2 | CASSIGPAATGEKLFF | TGTGCCAGCAGCATTGGGCCGGCAGCCACCGGGGAAAAACTGTTTTTT
TRBJ2-5 | many | TRBD1 | TRBV7-2 | CASSLNRGWETQYF | TGTGCCAGCAGTCTCAACAGGGGGTGGGAGACCCAGTACTTC
TRBJ2-1 | many | TRBD2 | TRBV6-2/TRBV6-3 | CASSQRPGTTYNEQFF | TGTGCCAGCAGTCAAAGACCCGGGACTACATACAATGAGCAGTTCTTC
TRBJ1-3 | many | TRBD1 | TRBV28 | CASSRPGQGDTIYF | TGTGCCAGCAGCCGACCGGGACAGGGCGACACCATATATTTT
TRBJ2-1 | many | TRBD2 | TRBV7-2 | CASSLAAGGYYNEQFF | TGTGCCAGCAGCTTAGCCGCGGGAGGCTACTACAATGAGCAGTTCTTC
TRBJ2-3 | NA | TRBD2 | TRBV20-1 | CSARLPRTSGRIDTQYF | TGCAGTGCTAGACTCCCCCGGACTAGCGGGAGGATAGATACGCAGTATTTT
TRBJ2-4 | many | NA | TRBV19 | CASSITGSKNIQYF | TGTGCCAGTAGTATTACAGGGTCCAAAAACATTCAGTACTTC
TRBJ2-1 | many | NA | TRBV4-2 | CASSQDTADDNEQFF | TGTGCCAGCAGCCAAGATACGGCGGACGACAATGAGCAGTTCTTC
TRBJ2-3 | many | NA | TRBV5-1 | CASSLEGRPDTQYF | TGCGCCAGCAGCTTGGAGGGCAGGCCCGATACGCAGTATTTT
TRBJ2-2 | many | TRBD2 | TRBV7-2 | CASSLTSGGAIAGELFF | TGTGCCAGCAGCTTAACTAGCGGGGGGGCAATCGCCGGGGAGCTGTTTTTT
TRBJ1-1 | many | TRBD1 | TRBV13 | CASSPGTVTSVTEAFF | TGTGCCAGCAGCCCCGGGACAGTAACCTCGGTCACTGAAGCTTTCTTT
TRBJ2-1 | many | TRBD2 | TRBV11-1 | CASSARLAGTLVASYNEQFF | TGTGCCAGCAGCGCCAGACTAGCGGGGACCTTAGTCGCATCCTACAATGAGCAGTTCTTC
TRBJ2-2 | NA | NA | TRBV28 | CASRVLVAGELFF | TGTGCCAGCCGGGTTTTGGTCGCTGGGGAGCTGTTTTTT
TRBJ1-1 | many | NA | TRBV27 | CASTSRGRPEAFF | TGTGCCAGCACCTCGAGGGGTCGGCCTGAAGCTTTCTTT
TRBJ2-5 | many | NA | TRBV6-1 | CASSELGGQGETQYF | TGTGCCAGCAGTGAGTTAGGTGGTCAGGGAGAGACCCAGTACTTC